This is a list of T cell receptor beta chains from one sample in a study of T cells in Graves' hyperthyroidism and ophthalmopathy. TCRdb reanalysed the multiplex PCR reads using MiXCR and keeps one entry per CDR3 protein. The sample lists a few hundred thousand distinct CDR3 sequences; approximately 15% were seen once. Sequenced sample: blood. The receptors here all came from a woman aged 40 to 50 with Graves' ophthalmopathy. CDR3s include the opening cysteine and the closing phenylalanine or tryptophan. Fields, in order: clone size, D gene, V gene, J gene, CDR3 protein, CDR3 DNA. A D gene is named only where the DNA matches it firmly. Size tells how often a clone was seen (once, few, many) or the class of an expanded clone, and some rows leave it out.

-	TRBD2	TRBV5-1	TRBJ2-1	CASSPTSGGVYNEQFF	TGCGCCAGCAGCCCGACTAGCGGAGGGGTCTACAATGAGCAGTTCTTC
few	-	TRBV7-9	TRBJ2-5	CASSPVGGQIGLETQYF	TGTGCCAGCAGCCCCGTTGGCGGACAGATAGGCTTGGAGACCCAGTACTTC
-	-	TRBV6-1	TRBJ1-1	CASTPTVGGGITEAFF	TGTGCCAGCACACCCACGGTGGGAGGGGGGATCACTGAAGCTTTCTTT
many	TRBD1	TRBV20-1	TRBJ1-1	CSARSRQGALTEAFF	TGCAGTGCTAGATCTCGACAGGGGGCGTTAACTGAAGCTTTCTTT
-	TRBD2	TRBV7-9	TRBJ2-7	CASSFWGLESYEQYF	TGTGCCAGCAGCTTCTGGGGACTAGAGTCCTACGAGCAGTACTTC
many	TRBD2	TRBV20-1	TRBJ2-1	CSARDGTSGRRRKQFF	TGCAGTGCTAGAGATGGGACTAGCGGGAGGCGCCGCAAGCAGTTCTTC
-	TRBD2	TRBV11-2	TRBJ2-1	CASSGAGLAGGSSYNEQFF	TGTGCCAGCAGCGGAGCGGGACTAGCGGGAGGGAGCTCCTACAATGAGCAGTTCTTC
many	TRBD1	TRBV6-1	TRBJ1-2	CASSLDRVQPYGYTF	TGTGCCAGCAGTTTGGACAGGGTCCAGCCCTATGGCTACACCTTC
-	TRBD1	TRBV18	TRBJ1-1	CASSPTEKGANMNTEAFF	TGTGCCAGCTCACCGACCGAGAAGGGGGCAAACATGAACACTGAAGCTTTCTTT
-	TRBD2	TRBV20-1	TRBJ2-1	CSARVRYRGLAGHNEQFF	TGCAGTGCTAGAGTCAGATATCGGGGACTAGCGGGCCACAATGAGCAGTTCTTC
-	-	TRBV20-1	TRBJ1-5	CSARRGGEPQHF	TGCAGTGCTAGAAGGGGAGGAGAGCCCCAGCATTTT
-	TRBD2	TRBV6-1	TRBJ2-1	CASRGQLAGSYNEQFF	TGTGCCAGCAGGGGCCAACTAGCGGGGTCCTACAATGAGCAGTTCTTC
many	TRBD2	TRBV20-1	TRBJ2-1	CSARIAGGPREQFF	TGCAGTGCTAGGATAGCGGGAGGGCCGCGTGAGCAGTTCTTC
many	TRBD2	TRBV28	TRBJ2-1	CASSPPPFSGRMDNEQFF	TGTGCCAGCAGTCCTCCGCCCTTTAGCGGGAGAATGGACAATGAGCAGTTCTTC
-	-	TRBV19	TRBJ2-5	CASSGSDQETQYF	TGTGCCAGTAGTGGGTCCGATCAAGAGACCCAGTACTTC
few	-	TRBV29-1	TRBJ1-1	CSASGTLNTEAFF	TGCAGCGCCTCCGGGACCCTGAACACTGAAGCTTTCTTT
-	-	TRBV5-1	TRBJ1-1	CASRPGQMNTEAFF	TGCGCCAGCAGGCCGGGACAAATGAACACTGAAGCTTTCTTT
-	-	TRBV29-1	TRBJ1-2	CSVEAQGRTGYTF	TGCAGCGTTGAAGCTCAGGGCAGAACCGGCTACACCTTC
few	-	TRBV19	TRBJ2-1	CASSWPNFNEQFF	TGTGCCAGTAGTTGGCCTAATTTCAATGAGCAGTTCTTC
many	-	TRBV7-9	TRBJ2-7	CASSSTGSYEQYF	TGTGCCAGCAGCTCTACAGGGTCCTACGAGCAGTACTTC
-	-	TRBV19	TRBJ2-5	CASSLTSGATQYF	TGTGCCAGTAGTTTAACTAGTGGGGCGACCCAGTACTTC
few	-	TRBV12-5	TRBJ1-5	CASGLGTSGSNQPQHF	TGTGCTAGTGGTTTGGGGACGTCGGGGTCTAATCAGCCCCAGCATTTT